The sequence of this TCR beta chain was determined in a study of blood T cell repertoires in COVID-19. As for the study in general: Italy, Spain and the United States were the sources of the convalescent and acute COVID-19 samples. PBMCs, B-cell-depleted T cells, or T cells were the source of the cDNA or gDNA that made up the material.

Per the authors' pipeline: It was from reference gene primer amplification that nucleated cell counts were estimated. Clones were read by immunoSEQ multiplex PCR, and TCRdb kept only the in-frame ones, dropping some. From that table come the V and J calls and clone size; the DNA was used to work out D and trimming. The sample has around 200,000 clones, 70% to 80% seen once. This CDR3 has 13 residues. The germline V gene encodes CDR1 MNHEY and CDR2 SVGAGI. Trimming at V came to 10 bases and at J to 0 bases, leaving 5 bases not matched to a gene. The material sequenced was peripheral blood. The sequence was collected from a woman aged 45-60 years with acute or convalescent COVID-19. The chain joins TRBV6-5 to TRBJ1-1; 7 positions agree with TRBD1. This CDR3 is CANRDSLNTEAFF. DNA of the CDR3: TGTGCCAATAGGGACAGTTTGAACACTGAAGCTTTCTTT.